A selection of T cell receptor beta chains follows, all from one sample in a study of blood T cell repertoires in COVID-19. Using immunoSEQ multiplex PCR, the repertoire was profiled, and TCRdb retains in-frame clones only, with some absent. Of a few hundred thousand clones in the sample, around 90% are singletons; the top ten hold roughly 0.87%. The material sequenced was peripheral blood. The receptors come from a man aged 18-30 years with COVID-19, enrolled during active disease. CDR3s include the opening cysteine and the closing phenylalanine or tryptophan. D genes are given only for firm matches. Only some rows state a clone size, as once, few, many or a class for expanded clones.

>TRBV6-6|TRBD2|TRBJ2-3|.
TGTGCCAGCAGTTTTACTAGCGGGGGGCTGGGAGATACGCAGTATTTT
CASSFTSGGLGDTQYF
>TRBV5-1|.|TRBJ1-4|.
TGCGCCAGCACGACAGAGTCAACTAATGAAAAACTGTTTTTT
CASTTESTNEKLFF
>TRBV19|TRBD1|TRBJ2-7|once
TGTGCCAGTAGTTTTGAGACAGGGAGATCCTACGAGCAGTACTTC
CASSFETGRSYEQYF
>TRBV6-5|TRBD2|TRBJ2-7|.
TGTGCCAGCAGTCAGGGACTAGCGGGAGTATTTGGGTACTTC
CASSQGLAGVFGYF
>TRBV5-1|TRBD1|TRBJ2-2|once
TGCGCCAGCAGTCCTAGACAGGGGGCGGCCGGGGAGCTGTTTTTT
CASSPRQGAAGELFF
>TRBV5-1|.|TRBJ1-6|.
TGCGCCAGCAGCCGAGACAGCACTTCCTATAATTCACCCCTCCACTTT
CASSRDSTSYNSPLHF
>TRBV19|.|TRBJ2-2|once
TGTGCCAGTAGTATTCAAGCTACTACCGGGGAGCTGTTTTTT
CASSIQATTGELFF
>TRBV29-1|TRBD1|TRBJ1-1|.
TGCAGCGCCGAAGGGGACAGCAACACTGAAGCTTTCTTT
CSAEGDSNTEAFF
>TRBV13|TRBD1|TRBJ2-1|.
TGTGCCAGCAGCCCCCGACAGGGGGGTTCCTACAATGAGCAGTTCTTC
CASSPRQGGSYNEQFF
>TRBV2|.|TRBJ2-7|.
TGTGCCAGCACCCGGACTGGGAGCTCCTACGAGCAGTACTTC
CASTRTGSSYEQYF
>TRBV24-1|.|TRBJ2-1|.
TGTGCCACCAGTGATTTGGGGGACAACCGGCAGTTCTTC
CATSDLGDNRQFF
>TRBV11-2|.|TRBJ1-5|once
TGTGCCAGCAGCTCGGCCAGGGGAGGGCAGCCCCAGCATTTT
CASSSARGGQPQHF
>TRBV29-1|.|TRBJ1-5|.
TGCAGCGTTCTCCTGCAGCTAGATCAGCCCCAGCATTTT
CSVLLQLDQPQHF
>TRBV14|TRBD2|TRBJ2-3|.
TGTGCCAGCAGCCGAATACTAGCGGGTACGCAGTATTTT
CASSRILAGTQYF
>TRBV7-9|TRBD2|TRBJ2-7|.
TGTGCCAGCAGCTACCGGACTAGCGGGAGGTACGAGCAGTACTTC
CASSYRTSGRYEQYF
>TRBV11-3|.|TRBJ2-3|.
TGTGCCAGCAGCTTCGGAGGCGTTGGAGGCTTATCCACAGATACGCAGTATTTT
CASSFGGVGGLSTDTQYF
>TRBV6-5|.|TRBJ1-4|.
TGTGCCAGCAGTTACCGCTTCAGGGATGTTAATGAAAAACTGTTTTTT
CASSYRFRDVNEKLFF
>TRBV27|.|TRBJ2-2|.
TGTGCCAGCAGTTTTGACAGGTACACCGGGGAGCTGTTTTTT
CASSFDRYTGELFF
>TRBV21-1|.|TRBJ2-7|.
TGTGCCGGATCCGGGACAGGGGGCATTTACGAGCAGTACTTC
CAGSGTGGIYEQYF
>TRBV5-1|.|TRBJ2-3|.
TGCGCCAGCAGACTAGATGGGGGCACAGATACGCAGTATTTT
CASRLDGGTDTQYF
>TRBV5-6|TRBD1|TRBJ2-7|.
TGTGCCAGCAGCGGGGACAGGGGGCTCTACGAGCAGTACTTC
CASSGDRGLYEQYF
>TRBV3-1/TRBV3-2|.|TRBJ2-7|.
TGTGCCAGCAGCCAAGGCGGAGGTTACGAGCAGTACTTC
CASSQGGGYEQYF
>TRBV6-2/TRBV6-3|.|TRBJ2-7|.
TGTGCCAGCAGTTACCGCCCCCTGAGAGCGGCCGAGCAGTACTTC
CASSYRPLRAAEQYF
>TRBV3-1/TRBV3-2|.|TRBJ1-2|once
TGTGCCAGCAGTCGGGGGGGTGGCTACACCTTC
CASSRGGGYTF
>TRBV2|TRBD1|TRBJ1-2|.
TGTGCCAGCAGGGCAGGGACAGTAAGGAGAGATGGCTACACCTTC
CASRAGTVRRDGYTF
>TRBV7-9|TRBD1|TRBJ1-4|.
TGTGCCAGCAGTAGCGGTGACAGGGTTAATGAAAAACTGTTTTTT
CASSSGDRVNEKLFF
>TRBV7-2|TRBD1|TRBJ2-5|.
TGTGCCAGCAGCCGGGGACAGAATAATTTCCAAGAGACCCAGTACTTC
CASSRGQNNFQETQYF
>TRBV19|.|TRBJ2-5|.
TGTGCCAGTAGAGGGATGGGGAGAGAGACCCAGTACTTC
CASRGMGRETQYF
>TRBV6-4|.|TRBJ2-3|.
TGTGCCAGCAGTGCGGGGGATACGCAGTATTTT
CASSAGDTQYF
>TRBV7-9|TRBD1|TRBJ1-6|.
TGTGCCAGCAGCCAGACAGGGATTAATTCACCCCTCCACTTT
CASSQTGINSPLHF
>TRBV6-5|.|TRBJ2-7|.
TGTGCCAGCAGTTACGGGAGGACAAAGTACGAGCAGTACTTC
CASSYGRTKYEQYF
>TRBV11-2|TRBD2|TRBJ2-2|.
TGTGCCAGCAGCCCTTCGGCGGGGGCGAACACCGGGGAGCTGTTTTTT
CASSPSAGANTGELFF
>TRBV5-5|TRBD1|TRBJ1-5|.
TGTGCCAGCAGCGGCGACAGGGGGCAAGGGCAGCCCCAGCATTTT
CASSGDRGQGQPQHF
>TRBV5-1|TRBD2|TRBJ2-1|.
TGCGCCAGCAGCTTTCTACCGGGAGGTACCAACAATGAGCAGTTCTTC
CASSFLPGGTNNEQFF